The 12 T cell receptor beta chains below were found in one sample sequenced in a study of cytomegalovirus exposure and HLA in healthy donors. PCR primers comprised 60 Vbeta and 13 Jbeta primers. Here immunoSEQ multiplex PCR was the method, and the copy in TCRdb shows in-frame clones only, minus some. Of 150,000 to 250,000 clones listed, around three quarters are singletons. Material for sequencing was PBMCs. The source of these receptors is a man aged 25-40 years in good health and CMV-seronegative.

The chain is built from TRBV19 and TRBJ1-5; D might be TRBD1 (5 bases). This CDR3 comprises 16 residues. Trimming pared 5 bases from V and 0 bases from J, leaving 14 bases between. Germline loops: CDR1 LNHDA, CDR2 SQIVND (reference sequence). DNA of the CDR3: TGTGCCAGTAGTGTAATCAGGGACTATAGCAATCAGCCCCAGCATTTT. Residues: CASSVIRDYSNQPQHF.

CDR3 sequence (DNA): TGTGCCAGCAGTTCATGGACAGGTTCGAACACCGGGGAGCTGTTTTTT. It is translated as CASSSWTGSNTGELFF. The J gene is TRBJ2-2, the V gene TRBV27, with 7 bases fitting TRBD1. The CDR3 covers 16 residues. CDR1 MNHEY and CDR2 SMNVEV come from the germline V gene (reference sequence). Trimming at V came to 4 bases and at J to 0 bases, leaving 5 bases not matched to a gene.

This clone was counted a few times. This rearrangement joins TRBV6-1 to TRBJ1-5; D uncertain. Trimming took off 8 bases at V and 3 bases at J, with 14 bases between the two ends. The length of the CDR3 is 14 residues. The germline gives CDR1 MNHNS, CDR2 SASEGT. The CDR3 loop reads CASAHGGFNQPQHF. In DNA form, the CDR3 reads TGTGCCAGCGCCCACGGAGGTTTCAATCAGCCCCAGCATTTT.

In this sample, this clone turned up a few times. The chain carries TRBV6-5 and TRBJ2-2, with a possible D match to TRBD2 (6 bases). CDR3 length: 15 residues. The germline gives CDR1 MNHEY, CDR2 SVGAGI. Between the trimmed V and J ends, which lost 0 bases and 10 bases, there was a span of 15 bases. The CDR3 loop is CASSYSETSFAELFF. Written as DNA, the CDR3 is TGTGCCAGCAGTTACTCCGAAACTAGCTTTGCGGAGCTGTTTTTT.

Comments on this clone: Other DNA sequences in this sample translate to the same CDR3. The chain couples TRBV28 to TRBJ1-5, with TRBD1 matching over 7 bases. The length of the CDR3 is 17 residues. Germline V lookup: CDR1 MDHEN, CDR2 SYDVKM. V shed 6 bases, J shed 3 bases, and the junction held 14 bases outside the gene matches. The CDR3, as DNA: TGTGCCAGCAGCTTAAAATCCTGGACAGGATCCAATCAGCCCCAGCATTTT. It yields the protein CASSLKSWTGSNQPQHF.

The chain has TRBV28 and TRBJ2-7; no definite D call. The V gene's germline CDR1 is MDHEN and CDR2 SYDVKM. V was cut by 4 bases and J by 3 bases, with 16 bases left in between. The CDR3 is made up of 15 amino acids. Written as DNA, the CDR3 is TGTGCCAGCAGTTCCGCTGCCACTACCCGCTACGAGCAGTACTTC. Translating gives CASSSAATTRYEQYF.

V gene TRBV2 combines with J gene TRBJ2-7, with 8 bases identical to TRBD2. The germline V gene encodes CDR1 SNHLY and CDR2 FYNNEI. This CDR3 region has 15 residues. Losses at the gene ends were 1 base for V and 2 bases for J; bases not matched to a gene: 4. CDR3 in amino acids: CASSEGASGPYEQYF. The CDR3 DNA follows: TGTGCCAGCAGTGAAGGGGCTAGCGGGCCCTACGAGCAGTACTTC.

This chain links TRBV6-5 with TRBJ1-6; TRBD1 matches at 8 bases. Germline V gene data show CDR1 as MNHEY and CDR2 as SVGAGI. The CDR3 has 15 residues. Unmatched junction bases numbered 10, after V lost 6 bases and J lost 9 bases. As DNA, the CDR3 is TGTGCCAGCAGACCCATGACAGGGGACGGTTCACCCCTCCACTTT. This sequence encodes CASRPMTGDGSPLHF.

This clone was observed a few times. The chain couples TRBV9 to TRBJ1-2; 7 bases fit TRBD1. CDR3 length: 16 residues. Germline lookup yields CDR1 SGDLS and CDR2 YYNGEE. With 0 bases clipped from V and 6 bases from J, the junction kept 11 bases outside the gene matches. Here the CDR3 reads CASSVAPGQATDGYTF. The CDR3 DNA sequence: TGTGCCAGCAGCGTAGCTCCCGGACAGGCTACTGATGGCTACACCTTC.

The J gene is TRBJ1-1, the V gene TRBV2; tentative D call: TRBD1 (6 bases). V lost 10 bases to trimming and J lost 0 bases, with 15 bases between them. CDR3 size: 14 residues. CDR1 and CDR2 from the germline V gene are SNHLY and FYNNEI. This chain's CDR3 is CATFGGALNTEAFF. The CDR3 DNA follows: TGTGCCACGTTTGGGGGGGCCTTGAACACTGAAGCTTTCTTT.

This sequence joins TRBV6-1 and TRBJ2-7; 13 nucleotides align to TRBD2. V trimming: 3 bases; J trimming: 7 bases; junction bases outside the gene matches: 18. The CDR3 is made up of 19 amino acids. Germline assignment: CDR1 MNHNS and CDR2 SASEGT. The DNA for the CDR3 is TGTGCCAGCAGTGATATGAGTGTGGTAGGACTAGCGGGAGTAAGGGAGCAGTACTTC. Amino acid sequence: CASSDMSVVGLAGVREQYF.

V and J are TRBV9 and TRBJ2-7, with no clear D. V was pared by 0 bases and J by 1 base, with 8 bases between. The CDR3 consists of 14 residues. CDR1 is SGDLS, CDR2 YYNGEE, per germline. CDR3 nucleotide sequence: TGTGCCAGCAGCGTAGGGCTGCCTTCCTACGAGCAGTACTTC. It specifies CASSVGLPSYEQYF. The full variable domain, its missing parts supplied by reference TRBV9 and TRBJ2-7, is DSGVTQTPKHLITATGQRVTLRCSPRSGDLSVYWYQQSLDQGLQFLIQYYNGEERAKGNILERFSAQQFPDLHSELNLSSLELGDSALYFCASSVGLPSYEQYFGPGTRLTVT.